This TCR beta chain was identified in a study of shared T cell receptors in the human thymus. Clones were read by immunoSEQ multiplex PCR, and TCRdb kept only the in-frame ones, dropping some. The sample lists hundreds of thousands of clones; approximately 90% were seen once. The germline V gene encodes CDR1 MGHRA and CDR2 YSYEKL. V gave up 1 base and J gave up 6 bases, with 7 bases separating them. This CDR3 region has 13 residues. This same sample was also part of a study on human thymus T cells. From that paper: It was healthy Finnish infants having corrective surgery for congenital heart defects who were the donors. Resections from corrective heart surgery provided thymus tissue. Unrelated individuals reportedly shared highly overlapping thymic TCR repertoires.

The sequenced material came from thymocytes. The origin of this receptor is a boy less than two years old with a congenital heart defect. V is TRBV4-1 and J is TRBJ2-1; D unclear. CDR3 bases: TGCGCCAGCAGCCAAGCCGAGCGCAATGAGCAGTTCTTC. This gives the protein CASSQAERNEQFF.